The present entry profiles one T cell receptor beta chain with its context. What it recognizes is unknown. The data belong to a study of T cell repertoires in cytomegalovirus infection. As for the study in general: Public TCR beta signatures were indicative of both CMV infection and a matching HLA type. Study-level findings and limits: In two of eight donors, the top clonotype was HLA-C-restricted CMV-specific.

CDR1 and CDR2 (germline): SGHDT, YYEEEE. The CDR3 spans 14 residues. V lost 4 bases to trimming and J lost 3 bases; unmatched junction nucleotides: 6. TCRdb reprocessed the reads with MiXCR, giving one entry per CDR3 protein. The sample holds about 260,000 distinct CDR3 sequences, approximately 15% seen once. The V gene is TRBV5-6, the J gene TRBJ2-7, with 8 bases lining up with TRBD1. The TCR comes from a human donor in good health (CMV status not recorded). Some clones in this sample may be carry-over from other donors' samples. What was sequenced was PBMCs. The DNA of the CDR3 is TGTGCCAGCAGCCCGACAGGGGATAACTACGAGCAGTACTTC. Translating gives CASSPTGDNYEQYF.